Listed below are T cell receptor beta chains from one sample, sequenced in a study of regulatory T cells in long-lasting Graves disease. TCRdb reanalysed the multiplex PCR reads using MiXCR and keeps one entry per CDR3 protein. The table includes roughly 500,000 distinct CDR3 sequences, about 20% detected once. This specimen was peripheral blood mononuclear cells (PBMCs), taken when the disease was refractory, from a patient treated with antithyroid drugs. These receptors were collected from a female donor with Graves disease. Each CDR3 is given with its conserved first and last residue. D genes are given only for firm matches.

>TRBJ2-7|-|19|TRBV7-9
CASSLVFDWGTALLDEQYF
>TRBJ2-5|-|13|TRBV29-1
CSVSAALGETQYF
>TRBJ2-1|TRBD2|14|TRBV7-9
CASRLTSGSPLGIF
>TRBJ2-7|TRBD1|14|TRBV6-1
CASSHRGLSDEQYF
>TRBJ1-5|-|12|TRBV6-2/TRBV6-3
CASRLRDQPQHF
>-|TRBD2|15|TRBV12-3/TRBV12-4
CASSFASGSNSEQFF
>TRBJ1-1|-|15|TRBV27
CASHNSAIRDTEAFF
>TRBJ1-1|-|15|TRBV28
CASTPEGYMNTEAFF
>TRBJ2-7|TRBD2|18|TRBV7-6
CASSLVGTSGTSPYEQYF
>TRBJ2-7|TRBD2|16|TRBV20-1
CSARPTTSGSVHEQYF
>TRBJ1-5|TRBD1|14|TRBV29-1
CSVRQGASNQPQHF
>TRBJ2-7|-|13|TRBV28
CASSFQGLHEQYF
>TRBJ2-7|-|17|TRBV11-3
CASSLVSERPSSYEQYF
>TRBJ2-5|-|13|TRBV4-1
CASSQDPEETQYF
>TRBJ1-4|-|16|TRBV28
CASSFRGAGTHEKLFF
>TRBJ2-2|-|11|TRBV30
CAWKGAGELFF
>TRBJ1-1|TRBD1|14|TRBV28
CASSAGTGETEAFF
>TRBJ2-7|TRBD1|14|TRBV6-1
CASRGGTGVYEQYF
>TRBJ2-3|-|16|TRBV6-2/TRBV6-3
CASSSDPGQQTDTQYF
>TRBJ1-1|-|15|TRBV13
CASSARTVAGAEAFF
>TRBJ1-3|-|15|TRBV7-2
CASSLTRRSGNTIYF
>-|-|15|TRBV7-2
CASSLVAPQAETQYF
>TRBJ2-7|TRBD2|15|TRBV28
CASSLSLAGVYEQYF
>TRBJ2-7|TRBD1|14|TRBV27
CASSWGGTGEEQYF
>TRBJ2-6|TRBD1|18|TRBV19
CASLPTTGIYSGANVLTF
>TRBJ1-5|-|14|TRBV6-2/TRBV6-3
CASSYWRDQGGQHF
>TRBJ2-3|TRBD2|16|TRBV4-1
CASSAWGAGGTDTQYF
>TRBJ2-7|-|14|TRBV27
CASRVGGQFYEQYF
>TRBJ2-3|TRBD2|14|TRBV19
CASSSGRFADTQYF
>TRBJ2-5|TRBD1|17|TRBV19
CASSPTGTGGDQETQYF
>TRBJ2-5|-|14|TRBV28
CASSLWAPQETQYF
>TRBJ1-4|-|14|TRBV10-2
CASSEIYRNEKLFF
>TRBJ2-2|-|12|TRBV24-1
CATSSWGGELFF
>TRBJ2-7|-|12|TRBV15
CATSNPTYEQYF
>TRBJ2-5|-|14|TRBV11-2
CASSLVGGPPTQYF
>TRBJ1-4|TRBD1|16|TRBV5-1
CASSLGRGQENEKLFF
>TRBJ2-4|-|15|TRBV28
CASSSLFRSGNIQYF
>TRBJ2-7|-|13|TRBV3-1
CASSTAPGYEQYF
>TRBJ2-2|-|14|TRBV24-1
CATSDLPDTGELFF
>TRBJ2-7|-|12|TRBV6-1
CAGSLKVYEQYF
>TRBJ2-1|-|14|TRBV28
CASSWDTGRNEQFF
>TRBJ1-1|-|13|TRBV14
CASSHLSRPEAFF
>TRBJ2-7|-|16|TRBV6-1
CASSEKGRAGAYEQYF
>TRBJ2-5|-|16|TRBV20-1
CSARAPSSFAGGTQYF
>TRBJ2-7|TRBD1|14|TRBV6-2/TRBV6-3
CASRDTGAGYEQYF
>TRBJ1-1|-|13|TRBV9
CASSAQGDTEAFF
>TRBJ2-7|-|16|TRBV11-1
CASSLGPLGSSYEQYF